One and the same sample provided the 10 T cell receptor beta chains below, sequenced in a study of blood T cell repertoires in COVID-19. Here immunoSEQ multiplex PCR was the method, and the copy in TCRdb shows in-frame clones only, minus some. The sample lists 30,000 or so clones, approximately 86% occurring once. Material: peripheral blood. Receptor source: a human donor in a cohort sampled during active COVID-19.

The chain is built from TRBV2 and TRBJ2-3, with 7 bases fitting TRBD2. The CDR3 has 15 amino acids. The germline CDR1 and CDR2 sequences are SNHLY and FYNNEI. With V trimmed by 3 bases and J by 5 bases, 8 bases remained unmatched. The CDR3 is CASSELAAALDTQYF. CDR3 nucleotides: TGTGCCAGCAGTGAGCTAGCGGCCGCATTAGATACGCAGTATTTT. The full variable domain, completed using reference TRBV2 and TRBJ2-3, is EPEVTQTPSHQVTQMGQEVILRCVPISNHLYFYWYRQILGQKVEFLVSFYNNEISEKSEIFDDQFSVERPDGSNFTLKIRSTKLEDSAMYFCASSELAAALDTQYFGPGTRLTVL.

V gene TRBV5-1 combines with J gene TRBJ1-1, with a tentative D call TRBD1 (6 bases). The germline V and J ends were trimmed by 6 bases and 1 base, with 13 bases remaining between them. The CDR3 is made up of 14 amino acids. Germline V gene sequence: CDR1 SGHRS, CDR2 YFSETQ. Written as DNA, the CDR3 is TGCGCCAGCACAAGGGGGACCGGGAACACTGAAGCTTTCTTT. Amino acid sequence: CASTRGTGNTEAFF.

V is TRBV27 and J is TRBJ2-5; maybe TRBD1 (6 bases). Germline V gene lookup returns CDR1 MNHEY and CDR2 SMNVEV (reference sequence). Trimming removed 1 base at V and 5 bases at J, with 14 bases between. The CDR3 loop spans 15 amino acids. The CDR3 DNA reads TGTGCCAGCAGTTTATTCGGCAGGGGTGGGGAGACCCAGTACTTC. Protein: CASSLFGRGGETQYF.

The gene calls are TRBV10-1 and TRBJ2-1, with D maybe TRBD2 (6 bases). Germline CDR1 WNHNN, CDR2 SYGVQD (reference sequence). Deletions cut 6 bases from V and 1 base from J, with 16 bases between. The CDR3 is 16 residues long. The CDR3 DNA reads as TGCGCCAGCAGCTCCCGGGAGCTTCGGTCCTACAATGAGCAGTTCTTC. This encodes CASSSRELRSYNEQFF.

By share of the sample, this clone is hyperexpanded (1% or more). V usage is TRBV7-2 and J usage is TRBJ1-2; TRBD1 matches 10 bases. Germline assignment: CDR1 SGHTA and CDR2 FQGNSA. V gave up 5 bases and J gave up 8 bases; unmatched junction bases: 5. The CDR3 is 13 residues long. The DNA of the CDR3 is TGTGCCAGCAGCACGACAGGGGGCTGGGGCTACACCTTC. Amino acids: CASSTTGGWGYTF. The whole variable domain, remainder taken from reference TRBV7-2 and TRBJ1-2, is GAGVSQSPSNKVTEKGKDVELRCDPISGHTALYWYRQSLGQGLEFLIYFQGNSAPDKSGLPSDRFSAERTGGSVSTLTIQRTQQEDSAVYLCASSTTGGWGYTFGSGTRLTVV.

This chain connects TRBV6-5 to TRBJ1-2; no definite D call. The CDR3 sequence is 14 residues long. Germline CDR1 reads MNHEY; CDR2 reads SVGAGI. Trimming removed 7 bases at V and 2 bases at J, with 14 bases between. The CDR3 nucleotides are TGTGCCAGCACCTCGGGAACCCGAAACTATGGCTACACCTTC. It encodes CASTSGTRNYGYTF.

The chain employs TRBV9 and TRBJ1-2; tentative D call: TRBD1 (5 bases). V lost 0 bases to trimming and J lost 2 bases, with 20 bases between them. From germline, CDR1 is SGDLS and CDR2 YYNGEE. There are 18 residues in the CDR3. The CDR3 nucleotides are TGTGCCAGCAGCGTAGTGGGGAACCGAGCACGGGGGAACTATGGCTACACCTTC. This codes for CASSVVGNRARGNYGYTF.

This rearrangement joins TRBV5-5 to TRBJ2-5, with 8 bases lining up with TRBD2. With 4 bases clipped from V and 5 bases from J, the junction kept 7 bases outside the gene matches. From germline, CDR1 is SGHKS and CDR2 YYEKEE (reference sequence). The CDR3 has 14 residues. The CDR3 loop reads CASSVAGGLETQYF. CDR3 in DNA: TGTGCCAGCAGCGTTGCGGGGGGTTTGGAGACCCAGTACTTC.

The V and J genes are TRBV5-1 and TRBJ1-1; 7 bases fit TRBD1. Looked up from germline, CDR1 is SGHRS and CDR2 is YFSETQ. There are 13 residues in the CDR3. The V segment lost 0 bases and the J segment 6 bases; nucleotides outside the gene matches: 2. The CDR3 DNA is TGCGCCAGCAGCTTGGTGGGGACAGCTGAAGCTTTCTTT. It translates to CASSLVGTAEAFF.

This chain connects TRBV5-6 to TRBJ2-5; TRBD2 might be the D (7 bases). Germline V gene sequence: CDR1 SGHDT, CDR2 YYEEEE. V was pared by 1 base and J by 2 bases, with 15 bases between. This CDR3 has 16 amino acids. The CDR3 region has the DNA TGTGCCAGCAGCTTGCGTCTGCGGGGGCAACAAGAGACCCAGTACTTC. Translating gives CASSLRLRGQQETQYF. Combining the CDR3 with reference TRBV5-6 and TRBJ2-5 gives the whole variable domain DAGVTQSPTHLIKTRGQQVTLRCSPKSGHDTVSWYQQALGQGPQFIFQYYEEEERQRGNFPDRFSGHQFPNYSSELNVNALLLGDSALYLCASSLRLRGQQETQYFGPGTRLLVL.